This TCR beta chain was sequenced in a study of PD-1 blockade in classical Hodgkin lymphoma. Clones were sequenced by immunoSEQ multiplex PCR, and TCRdb holds only the in-frame ones, with some missing. Among around 50,000 clones listed, under 80% were seen once. Stated time point: cycle 4 day 1 (C4D1), after five to seven weeks of nivolumab. Every patient was affected by relapse after autologous stem cell transplantation, while exposure to brentuximab vedotin was not uniform. Trimming took 4 bases from V and 0 from J; bases not matched to a gene: 13. Germline V gives CDR1 SGHRS, CDR2 YFSETQ. This CDR3 spans 17 amino acids.

The input for sequencing was peripheral blood mononuclear cells (PBMCs), taken before the fourth cycle of nivolumab. The TCR was taken from a human donor with classical Hodgkin lymphoma. The genes are TRBV5-1 and TRBJ2-7; 7 bases match TRBD2. For the CDR3, the DNA is TGCGCCAGCAGCCATGCTCCGGGAGGCCCAACCTCCTACGAGCAGTACTTC. Translation: CASSHAPGGPTSYEQYF.